The clone carrying this TCR beta chain was counted a single time. Antigen specificity is unknown. These data belong to a study of T cells in tumors after PD-1 blockade. Study-wide context: Treatment was either pembrolizumab 200 mg every 3 weeks or cemiplimab 350 mg every 2 weeks. Mean per blood sample: 95,000 to 130,000 templates (24,679-257,772), 36,536 unique clonotypes.

V lost 5 bases to trimming and J lost 2 bases, with 18 bases between them. Germline V lookup: CDR1 MNHEY, CDR2 SMNVEV (reference sequence). The CDR3 is 16 residues long. Sequencing was performed with immunoSEQ multiplex PCR; in TCRdb, only in-frame clones are kept and a portion is missing. The repertoire has roughly 15,000 clones, around 79% of them found once; the top ten carry 20% to 25%. Study observations and caveats: Some novel exhausted tumor clones appeared in pre-treatment blood, suggesting peripheral recruitment.

Template: tumor biopsy or peripheral blood genomic DNA, about 616-6,500 ng per sample. The starting material was PBMCs, obtained after anti-PD-1 treatment. J is TRBJ2-5 and V is TRBV27; TRBD2 is a possible D gene (6 bases). This TCR derives from a human donor with basal cell carcinoma. The CDR3 loop is CASSPLGWGEQETQYF. CDR3 nucleotides: TGTGCCAGCAGTCCCCTTGGTTGGGGGGAACAAGAGACCCAGTACTTC.